Following are 17 T cell receptor beta chains from one sample sequenced in a study of T cells in Graves' hyperthyroidism and ophthalmopathy. Amplified regions were TCR beta CDR3 sequences from RNA transcripts. The TCR CDR3 was amplified in a first-round RT-PCR using the HTBI primer set. TCRdb re-called the multiplex PCR reads through MiXCR, storing one row per CDR3 protein. The table lists roughly 380,000 distinct CDR3 sequences, around 14% of them singletons. The sample comprised blood. Receptor source: a woman aged 55-69 years with Graves' hyperthyroidism.

The V gene is TRBV24-1, the J gene TRBJ2-3; 13 nucleotides align to TRBD2. The CDR3 is made up of 15 amino acids. From germline, CDR1 is KGHDR and CDR2 SFDVKD. Unmatched junction bases numbered 8, after V lost 9 bases and J lost 6 bases. The CDR3 coding sequence is TGTGCCACCGGAGGACTAGCGGGAGAATCGGATACGCAGTATTTT. It codes for CATGGLAGESDTQYF.

This clonotype was picked up one time. A read error may be the cause here, since a much bigger clone is one base away. The rearrangement links TRBV6-1 to TRBJ2-1, with 13 bases that match TRBD2. Germline values: CDR1 MNHNS, CDR2 SASEGT. The V and J ends lost 6 bases and 7 bases, in that order; junction bases with no gene match: 6. The length of the CDR3 is 15 residues. CDR3 region: CASRPGTSGKNEQFF. In DNA, the CDR3 is TGTGCCAGCAGGCCCGGGACTAGCGGGAAAAATGAGCAGTTCTTC.

This clonotype was found many times. The chain links TRBV6-4 to TRBJ2-5; no firm D call. The V end was cut by 6 bases, the J end by 5 bases, with 13 bases between. From germline, CDR1 is MRHNA and CDR2 SNTAGT. The CDR3 consists of 13 residues. CDR3 coding DNA: TGTGCCAGCAGCCGTGAGCCCCGGGAGACCCAGTACTTC. It is translated as CASSREPRETQYF.

There are many counts of this clonotype. The chain combines TRBV7-9 with TRBJ2-7, with TRBD2 matching over 7 bases. V shed 4 bases, J shed 4 bases, and the junction held 10 bases outside the gene matches. The CDR3 has 15 residues. Germline lookup yields CDR1 SEHNR and CDR2 FQNEAQ (reference sequence). The CDR3 sequence: CASSSLGLGGYEQYF. DNA for the CDR3: TGTGCCAGCAGCTCCCTTGGACTGGGAGGGTACGAGCAGTACTTC.

This clonotype was seen many times. The J gene is TRBJ2-2, the V gene TRBV7-3, with a weak D call TRBD1 (6 bases). CDR3 size: 14 residues. CDR1 and CDR2 (germline): SGHTA, FQGTGA. Deletions cut 6 bases from V and 5 bases from J, with 13 bases between. Here the CDR3 reads CASSISQGTGELFF. CDR3 bases: TGTGCCAGCAGTATATCGCAGGGGACCGGGGAGCTGTTTTTT.

Note on this clonotype: The CDR3 end shows no conserved phenylalanine or tryptophan, and so a read error is likely. The rearrangement uses TRBV18 and TRBJ1-2, with TRBD1 matching over 8 bases. Trimming removed 5 bases from V and 4 bases from J; junction bases left unmatched: 3. CDR1 is KGHSH and CDR2 is LQKENI in the germline V gene. The CDR3 covers 13 residues. The CDR3 loop reads CASSGTGVYGYTL. CDR3 nucleotides: TGTGCCAGCTCAGGGACAGGAGTCTATGGCTACACCCTC.

In this sample, this clonotype turned up many times. This chain links TRBV7-9 with TRBJ2-1, with D possibly matching TRBD2 (5 bases). The CDR3 consists of 15 residues. V was shortened by 1 base and J by 8 bases, with 15 bases between the two germline ends. The germline V gene has CDR1 SEHNR and CDR2 FQNEAQ (reference sequence). The CDR3 region is CASSLVLAGTDEQFF. The CDR3 bases are TGTGCCAGCAGCTTAGTCCTAGCCGGCACGGATGAGCAGTTCTTC.

In this sample, this clonotype turned up many times. The genes are TRBV28 and TRBJ1-1; D is perhaps TRBD1 (6 bases). Germline V gives CDR1 MDHEN, CDR2 SYDVKM. The CDR3 length is 13 residues. V gave up 6 bases and J gave up 7 bases, with 15 bases separating them. The CDR3 sequence: CASSSGTPDEAFF. CDR3 coding DNA: TGTGCCAGCAGCTCCGGGACACCGGATGAAGCTTTCTTT.

The chain recombines TRBV19 with TRBJ2-3, with a possible D match to TRBD2 (5 bases). The V gene's germline CDR1 is LNHDA and CDR2 SQIVND (reference sequence). CDR3 length: 14 residues. V lost 3 bases and J lost 2, with 9 bases in between. This CDR3 is CASSISGTTDTQYF. The DNA of the CDR3 is TGTGCCAGTAGTATTTCGGGAACCACAGATACGCAGTATTTT.

About this clonotype: This may be a read error, as it is one base from a much larger clone. This chain uses TRBV11-3 with TRBJ2-2; D is unclear. The germline V gene has CDR1 SGHNT and CDR2 YENEEA. The CDR3 is 12 amino acids. CDR3 sequence (DNA): TGTGCCTGCAGCCCGTTAACCGGGGAGCTGTTTTTT. Its translation is CACSPLTGELFF.

The chain recombines TRBV27 with TRBJ2-7, with unresolved D. Germline V gives CDR1 MNHEY, CDR2 SMNVEV (reference sequence). The V gene lost 7 bases and the J gene lost 1 base, with 11 bases spanning the gap. This CDR3 contains 13 residues. The DNA for the CDR3 is TGTGCCAGCATGGGTTATGAGTCCTACGAGCAGTACTTC. This translates into CASMGYESYEQYF.

This clonotype was recorded at least ten times. The chain uses TRBV7-9 and TRBJ2-4; D uncertain. The germline V gene encodes CDR1 SEHNR and CDR2 FQNEAQ (reference sequence). The V gene lost 5 bases and the J gene lost 1 base, with 9 bases spanning the gap. The CDR3 is 14 residues long. CDR3 bases: TGTGCCAGCAGCCTCACCCGGGCCAAAAACATTCAGTACTTC. The encoded protein is CASSLTRAKNIQYF.

On this clonotype itself: A much larger clone differs from this one at a single base, so this may be a read error. The chain employs TRBV30 and TRBJ2-5; 8 positions match TRBD1. With V trimmed by 4 bases and J by 1 base, 5 bases remained unmatched. CDR3 length equals 14 residues. The germline gives CDR1 GTSNPN, CDR2 SVGIG (reference sequence). This CDR3 reads CAWTDGQGQETQYF. The CDR3 DNA reads as TGTGCCTGGACCGACGGACAGGGCCAAGAGACCCAGTACTTC.

At least ten counts were recorded for this clonotype. The chain has TRBV2 and TRBJ2-2; 8 bases align to TRBD2. The CDR3 length is 17 residues. From germline, CDR1 is SNHLY and CDR2 FYNNEI. V was pared by 8 bases and J by 0 bases, with 11 bases of the junction left unmatched. The CDR3 coding sequence is TGTGCCAGCGCGCAATCCAGCGGGAGACCGAACACCGGGGAGCTGTTTTTT. Translation: CASAQSSGRPNTGELFF. Full variable domain (outside the CDR3, taken from reference TRBV2 and TRBJ2-2): EPEVTQTPSHQVTQMGQEVILRCVPISNHLYFYWYRQILGQKVEFLVSFYNNEISEKSEIFDDQFSVERPDGSNFTLKIRSTKLEDSAMYFCASAQSSGRPNTGELFFGEGSRLTVL.

This clonotype was seen many times. The rearrangement uses TRBV29-1 and TRBJ2-3; 8 bases are a match to TRBD2. Germline CDR1 reads SQVTM; CDR2 reads ANQGSEA. Trimming at V came to 7 bases and at J to 2 bases, leaving 11 bases not matched to a gene. This CDR3 is built from 15 residues. CDR3 in amino acids: CSASGGAGVTDTQYF. Here the CDR3 DNA reads TGCAGCGCCTCGGGGGGAGCGGGAGTCACAGATACGCAGTATTTT.

This clonotype showed up many times. This sequence joins TRBV28 and TRBJ2-7; possibly TRBD2 for D (6 bases). This CDR3 is built from 15 residues. V shed 5 bases and J shed 0 bases, with 14 bases lying between them. Germline loops: CDR1 MDHEN, CDR2 SYDVKM. The DNA of the CDR3 is TGTGCCAGCAGTCTGCTGGACGGGGGCTCCTACGAGCAGTACTTC. Protein product: CASSLLDGGSYEQYF.

This clonotype was observed many times. This sequence joins TRBV6-5 and TRBJ2-1, with TRBD2 matching 7 bases. The CDR3 loop spans 15 amino acids. The V gene's germline CDR1 is MNHEY and CDR2 SVGAGI. Trimming took 2 bases from V and 3 from J; bases not matched to a gene: 4. CDR3 loop: CASSYRTRFYNEQFF. As DNA, the CDR3 is TGTGCCAGCAGTTACAGGACTAGGTTCTACAATGAGCAGTTCTTC.